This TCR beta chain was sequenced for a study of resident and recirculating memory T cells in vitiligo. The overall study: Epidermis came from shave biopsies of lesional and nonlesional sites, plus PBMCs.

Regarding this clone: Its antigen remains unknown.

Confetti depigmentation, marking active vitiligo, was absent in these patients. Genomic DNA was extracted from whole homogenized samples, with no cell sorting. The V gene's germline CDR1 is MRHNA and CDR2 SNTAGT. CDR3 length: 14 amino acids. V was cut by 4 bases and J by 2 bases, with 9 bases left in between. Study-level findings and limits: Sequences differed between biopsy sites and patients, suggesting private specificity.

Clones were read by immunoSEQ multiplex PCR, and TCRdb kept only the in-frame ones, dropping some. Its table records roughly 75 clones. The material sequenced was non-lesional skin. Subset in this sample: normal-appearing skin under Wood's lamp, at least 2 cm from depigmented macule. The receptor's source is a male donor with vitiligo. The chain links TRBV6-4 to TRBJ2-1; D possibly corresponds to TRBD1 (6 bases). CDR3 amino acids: CASSVRGTYNEQFF. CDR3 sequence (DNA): TGTGCCAGCAGTGTCAGGGGTACCTACAATGAGCAGTTCTTC.